The 9 T cell receptor beta chains reported below all come from one sample, sequenced in a study. From the reads, TCRdb called clonotypes with MiXCR, one entry per CDR3 protein. The table includes 200 or so distinct CDR3 sequences, under 25% detected once. Source material: CD8+ T cells (not recorded whether cultured). These receptor sequences come from a male donor.

This clonotype was counted a few times. The CDR3 loop reads CASSVEGGYASGANVLTF. The CDR3 nucleotides read TGTGCCAGCAGCGTAGAGGGCGGGTACGCCTCTGGGGCCAACGTCCTGACTTTC. V usage is TRBV9 and J usage is TRBJ2-6; a possible D gene is TRBD2 (5 bases). There are 18 residues in the CDR3. Germline lookup yields CDR1 SGDLS and CDR2 YYNGEE. Trimming took off 0 bases at V and 0 bases at J, with 13 bases between the two ends.

The chain uses TRBV11-2 and TRBJ2-2; D unclear. The ends were cut back, 5 bases at V and 0 bases at J, with 7 bases in the middle. CDR1 and CDR2 from the germline V gene are SGHAT and FQNNGV. The CDR3 loop spans 14 amino acids. CDR3 region: CASSLWANTGELFF. The CDR3 nucleotides read TGTGCCAGCAGCCTCTGGGCGAACACCGGGGAGCTGTTTTTT.

By sample share, this clonotype is hyperexpanded. V and J are TRBV29-1 and TRBJ1-3; a weak D match, TRBD1 (6 bases). The germline V gene has CDR1 SQVTM and CDR2 ANQGSEA. With 0 bases removed from V and 0 bases from J, the gap between germline ends came to 18 bases. The length of the CDR3 is 18 residues. The CDR3 sequence is CSVEDYSTGIISGNTIYF. In DNA form, the CDR3 reads TGCAGCGTTGAAGATTATTCTACAGGGATCATCTCTGGAAACACCATATATTTT.

This clonotype was seen only a few times. The CDR3 loop reads CASSQDKRPGGELFF. In nucleotides, the CDR3 is TGCGCCAGCAGCCAAGATAAGAGGCCGGGCGGGGAGCTGTTTTTT. The chain is built from TRBV4-1 and TRBJ2-2; no definite D call. Germline V gene sequence: CDR1 MGHRA, CDR2 YSYEKL. The CDR3 contains 15 residues. V was cut by 0 bases and J by 7 bases, with 12 bases left in between.

By share, this clonotype counts as large. The chain has TRBV20-1 and TRBJ2-7; tentatively, D is TRBD2 (6 bases). Germline V gives CDR1 DFQATT, CDR2 SNEGSKA (reference sequence). With 3 bases removed from V and 4 bases from J, the gap between germline ends came to 16 bases. The CDR3 contains 14 residues. CDR3 DNA sequence: TGCAGTGCTAGGGAGGGGACGGATTTTTACGAGCAGTACTTC. Amino acid sequence: CSAREGTDFYEQYF.

In this sample, this clonotype is hyperexpanded. The V and J genes are TRBV21-1 and TRBJ2-2; the table's D call, TRBD1, has no DNA check behind it. TRBV21-1 is assigned pseudogene status. This CDR3 is built from 13 residues. The DNA for the CDR3 is TGTGCCGGGGGAGACCGGGACACCGGGGAGCTGTTTTTT. It yields the protein CAGGDRDTGELFF.

This clonotype showed up just a few times. A single base separates this from a much larger clone, so it may be a read error. J is TRBJ1-2 and V is TRBV29-1; TRBD1 is a possible D gene (6 bases). V was cut by 4 bases and J by 4 bases, with 13 bases left in between. This CDR3 contains 13 residues. Germline V CDR1 and CDR2: SQVTM, ANQGSEA. The CDR3 coding sequence is TGCAGCGTTGCGGGGGGGGCGAGCTATGGCTACACCTTC. Protein product: CSVAGGASYGYTF. The full variable domain, its missing parts supplied by reference TRBV29-1 and TRBJ1-2, is SAVISQKPSRDICQRGTSLTIQCQVDSQVTMMFWYRQQPGQSLTLIATANQGSEATYESGFVIDKFPISRPNLTFSTLTVSNMSPEDSSIYLCSVAGGASYGYTFGSGTRLTVV.

Turning to this clonotype: No DNA is shown, since the ends of the CDR3 on it are uncertain; the CDR3 is the one TCRdb lists. This chain uses TRBV3-1 with TRBJ2-6; TRBD1 is taken as the D call from the table, unchecked against the DNA. Germline V lookup: CDR1 LGHDT, CDR2 YNNKEL (reference sequence). Including both end residues, the CDR3 is 16 amino acids long. The chain's CDR3 is CASSPFGEGGANVLTF.

The gene calls are TRBV20-1 and TRBJ2-1, with TRBD2 as a possible D gene (5 bases). The germline gives CDR1 DFQATT, CDR2 SNEGSKA (reference sequence). CDR3 length equals 14 residues. The germline V and J ends were trimmed by 3 bases and 0 bases, with 9 bases remaining between them. CDR3 DNA: TGCAGTGCTAGCGGAGGCGTCTCCTACAATGAGCAGTTCTTC. Translation gives CSASGGVSYNEQFF.